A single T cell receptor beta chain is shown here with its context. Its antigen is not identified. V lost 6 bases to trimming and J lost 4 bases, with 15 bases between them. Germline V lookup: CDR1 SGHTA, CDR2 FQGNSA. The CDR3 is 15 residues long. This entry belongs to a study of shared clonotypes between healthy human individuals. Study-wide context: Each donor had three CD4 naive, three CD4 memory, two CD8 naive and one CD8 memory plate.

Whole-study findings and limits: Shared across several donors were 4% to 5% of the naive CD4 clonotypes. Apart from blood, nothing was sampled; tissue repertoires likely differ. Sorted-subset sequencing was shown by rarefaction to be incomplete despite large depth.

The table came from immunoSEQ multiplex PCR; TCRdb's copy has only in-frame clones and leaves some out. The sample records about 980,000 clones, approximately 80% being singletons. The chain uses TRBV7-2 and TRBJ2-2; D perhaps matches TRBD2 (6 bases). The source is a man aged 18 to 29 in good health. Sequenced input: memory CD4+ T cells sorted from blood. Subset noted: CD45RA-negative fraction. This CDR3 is CASSSEGLTTGELFF. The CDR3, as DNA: TGTGCCAGCAGTTCGGAGGGACTGACCACCGGGGAGCTGTTTTTT. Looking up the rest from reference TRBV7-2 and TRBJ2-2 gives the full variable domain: GAGVSQSPSNKVTEKGKDVELRCDPISGHTALYWYRQSLGQGLEFLIYFQGNSAPDKSGLPSDRFSAERTGGSVSTLTIQRTQQEDSAVYLCASSSEGLTTGELFFGEGSRLTVL.